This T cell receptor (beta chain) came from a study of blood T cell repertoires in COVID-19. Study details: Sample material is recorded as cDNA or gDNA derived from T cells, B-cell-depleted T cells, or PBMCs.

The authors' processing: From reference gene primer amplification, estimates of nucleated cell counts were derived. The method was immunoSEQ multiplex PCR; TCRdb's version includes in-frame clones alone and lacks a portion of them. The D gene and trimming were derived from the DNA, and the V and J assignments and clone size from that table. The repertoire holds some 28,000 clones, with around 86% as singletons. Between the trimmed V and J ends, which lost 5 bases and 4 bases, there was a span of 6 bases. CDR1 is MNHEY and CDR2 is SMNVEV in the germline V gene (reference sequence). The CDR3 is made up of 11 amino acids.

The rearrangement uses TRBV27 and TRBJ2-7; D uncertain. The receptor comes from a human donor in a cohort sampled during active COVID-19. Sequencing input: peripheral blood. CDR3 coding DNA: TGTGCCAGCAGTCCCAGATACGAGCAGTACTTC. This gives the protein CASSPRYEQYF.